These 17 T cell receptor beta chains came from one sample sequenced in a study of Ad26.COV2.S vaccination and SARS-CoV-2 variants. Produced via immunoSEQ multiplex PCR; TCRdb's table is partial and in-frame only. This table holds fewer than 500,000 clones, around 90% found once. The treatment: roughly 19 received Ad26.COV2.S at low or high dose, single or two shots; 5 received placebo; per-sample allocation not given. Day 63 following the first vaccine or placebo injection was when the samples were taken. The sequencing used peripheral blood, collected in a trial of Ad26.COV2.S vaccine versus placebo. The receptors were gathered from a person between 18 and 65 years old who received the Ad26.COV2.S COVID-19 vaccine or a placebo.

Of note for this clone: Other DNA sequences in the same sample also yield this CDR3. The genes are TRBV28 and TRBJ2-3; 9 positions match TRBD2. The trim removed 2 bases at V and 1 base at J, leaving 1 base unmatched. CDR1 and CDR2 (germline): MDHEN, SYDVKM. The length of the CDR3 is 15 residues. The DNA for the CDR3 is TGTGCCAGCAGTTTAAGGACTAGCGGCACAGATACGCAGTATTTT. Translation: CASSLRTSGTDTQYF.

This clone appeared a few times. The J gene is TRBJ2-2, the V gene TRBV6-4; D is uncertain. Germline-derived CDR1 and CDR2 are MRHNA and SNTAGT. Trimming took off 6 bases at V and 5 bases at J, with 10 bases between the two ends. The CDR3 spans 13 residues. CDR3 in DNA: TGTGCCAGCAGCCATCCCGTAACCGGGGAGCTGTTTTTT. It yields the protein CASSHPVTGELFF.

V and J are TRBV2 and TRBJ2-3, with 10 bases fitting TRBD2. The CDR3 is 16 amino acids. The ends lost 8 bases at V and 0 bases at J; junction bases unmatched: 8. Germline V gives CDR1 SNHLY, CDR2 FYNNEI. The CDR3 bases are TGTGCCAGCCTAAACGGACTAGCGGCTAGCACAGATACGCAGTATTTT. Its protein product is CASLNGLAASTDTQYF.

The V gene is TRBV6-5, the J gene TRBJ2-7, with 7 nucleotides matching TRBD2. V lost 5 bases and J lost 1; bases outside the gene matches: 8. This CDR3 spans 15 amino acids. The V gene's germline CDR1 is MNHEY and CDR2 SVGAGI. In DNA form, the CDR3 reads TGTGCCAGCAGTACAATAGGGACTACTTCCTACGAGCAGTACTTC. As protein: CASSTIGTTSYEQYF.

This chain connects TRBV6-2 or TRBV6-3 to TRBJ2-7, with a possible D match to TRBD1 (6 bases). Trimming removed 6 bases at V and 2 bases at J, with 29 bases between. Looked up from germline, CDR1 is MNHEY and CDR2 is SVGEGT. CDR3 length equals 19 residues. This CDR3 reads CASSEGPGHFSSPTYEQYF. CDR3 bases: TGTGCCAGCAGCGAGGGCCCGGGACATTTCTCTTCTCCCACCTACGAGCAGTACTTC.

V is TRBV7-9 and J is TRBJ2-3; possible D gene TRBD1, 6 bases. Germline-derived CDR1 and CDR2 are SEHNR and FQNEAQ (reference sequence). The CDR3 consists of 15 residues. Trimming took off 1 base at V and 1 base at J, with 9 bases between the two ends. CDR3: CASSLGGRGTDTQYF. As DNA, the CDR3 is TGTGCCAGCAGCTTAGGGGGGCGAGGCACAGATACGCAGTATTTT. The full variable domain, with the rest looked up from reference TRBV7-9 and TRBJ2-3, is DTGVSQNPRHKITKRGQNVTFRCDPISEHNRLYWYRQTLGQGPEFLTYFQNEAQLEKSRLLSDRFSAERPKGSFSTLEIQRTEQGDSAMYLCASSLGGRGTDTQYFGPGTRLTVL.

The chain employs TRBV5-4 and TRBJ1-2, with unresolved D. CDR3 length: 12 residues. Germline CDR1 SGHNT, CDR2 YYREEE (reference sequence). V was cut by 4 bases and J by 8 bases, with 12 bases left in between. CDR3 nucleotides: TGTGCCAGCAGCATAACCCCCGGGGGCTACACCTTC. This translates into CASSITPGGYTF.

This clone was picked up one time. The genes are TRBV10-3 and TRBJ1-5; D not certain. Deletions cut 2 bases from V and 5 bases from J, with 16 bases between. From germline, CDR1 is ENHRY and CDR2 SYGVKD. The CDR3 loop spans 16 amino acids. CDR3 coding DNA: TGTGCCATCAGTGAGGGTGGCAGGCAGAAGCATCAGCCCCAGCATTTT. This encodes CAISEGGRQKHQPQHF.

The rearrangement uses TRBV18 and TRBJ2-1, with D possibly called TRBD1 or TRBD2 (5 bases each). The CDR3 extends over 13 amino acids. V was trimmed by 3 bases and J by 9 bases, leaving 12 bases between them. CDR1 KGHSH and CDR2 LQKENI come from the germline V gene. The CDR3 nucleotides are TGTGCCAGCTCACCCTCCAGGGACGGTGAGCAGTTCTTC. Translation gives CASSPSRDGEQFF.

V usage is TRBV7-8 and J usage is TRBJ2-7; tentative D call: TRBD1 (6 bases). Trimming shortened V by 5 bases and J by 2 bases, and 10 bases separated the two germline ends. In germline, CDR1 is SGHVS, CDR2 FQNEAQ. This CDR3 is built from 13 residues. The DNA of the CDR3 is TGTGCCAGCAGCGCGAGGACAGCCTACGAGCAGTACTTC. It translates to CASSARTAYEQYF.

CDR3 region: CASSLRAIQGDYYNEQFF. CDR3 bases: TGTGCCAGCAGTTTACGCGCGATACAGGGGGACTACTACAATGAGCAGTTCTTC. This chain joins TRBV27 and TRBJ2-1; possible D gene TRBD1, 8 bases. The CDR3 sequence is 18 residues long. The germline V gene encodes CDR1 MNHEY and CDR2 SMNVEV (reference sequence). V lost 2 bases, J lost 3 bases, and 20 bases lay in between.

This chain links TRBV7-9 with TRBJ1-2; no clear D. V shed 2 bases and J shed 14 bases, with 15 bases lying between them. Germline CDR1 SEHNR, CDR2 FQNEAQ (reference sequence). The CDR3 runs to 12 residues. The CDR3 here is CASSLSAPARTF. CDR3 nucleotides: TGTGCCAGCAGCTTATCTGCCCCTGCTAGGACCTTC.

The chain uses TRBV7-6 and TRBJ2-6, with 7 bases identical to TRBD1. This CDR3 contains 17 residues. With V trimmed by 8 bases and J by 0 bases, 10 bases remained unmatched. The germline gives CDR1 SGHVS, CDR2 FNYEAQ. The DNA for the CDR3 is TGTGCCAGCGGACGGGACAGACTTTCCTCTGGGGCCAACGTCCTGACTTTC. Protein sequence: CASGRDRLSSGANVLTF.

The chain combines TRBV5-1 with TRBJ2-5; TRBD2 aligns across 7 bases. The CDR3 is made up of 14 amino acids. Germline lookup yields CDR1 SGHRS and CDR2 YFSETQ. V gave up 3 bases and J gave up 4 bases; unmatched junction bases: 6. The CDR3, as DNA: TGCGCCAGCAGCTGGGATAGCGGGCTAGAGACCCAGTACTTC. Encoded protein: CASSWDSGLETQYF.

This clone was detected a few times. The same CDR3 arises from other DNA sequences in this sample as well. For the CDR3, the DNA is TGTGCCAGCAGTTTGGGACTTTACAATGAGCAGTTCTTC. Its protein product is CASSLGLYNEQFF. J is TRBJ2-1 and V is TRBV12-3 or TRBV12-4, with a weak D call TRBD2 (6 bases). Trimming shortened V by 3 bases and J by 4 bases, and 7 bases separated the two germline ends. CDR3 length: 13 residues.

The genes are TRBV28 and TRBJ2-5; D may match TRBD1 or TRBD2 (5 bases each). Trimming removed 8 bases from V and 5 bases from J, with 24 bases in between. Germline values: CDR1 MDHEN, CDR2 SYDVKM. The CDR3 totals 16 residues. For the CDR3, the DNA is TGTGCCAGCCACAAAGGGCAGACAGAGTGGGGGGAGACCCAGTACTTC. This gives the protein CASHKGQTEWGETQYF. The variable domain in full, with the rest retrieved from reference TRBV28 and TRBJ2-5, is DVKVTQSSRYLVKRTGEKVFLECVQDMDHENMFWYRQDPGLGLRLIYFSYDVKMKEKGDIPEGYSVSREKKERFSLILESASTNQTSMYLCASHKGQTEWGETQYFGPGTRLLVL.

The chain carries TRBV5-1 and TRBJ2-1; 11 positions match TRBD2. Per the germline V gene, CDR1 is SGHRS and CDR2 is YFSETQ. The V gene end was trimmed by 2 bases and the J gene end by 4 bases; junction bases not matched to a gene: 11. The CDR3 consists of 18 residues. The CDR3 loop is CASSFATSGTRLYNEQFF. DNA for the CDR3: TGCGCCAGCAGCTTTGCGACTAGCGGGACCAGACTATACAATGAGCAGTTCTTC.